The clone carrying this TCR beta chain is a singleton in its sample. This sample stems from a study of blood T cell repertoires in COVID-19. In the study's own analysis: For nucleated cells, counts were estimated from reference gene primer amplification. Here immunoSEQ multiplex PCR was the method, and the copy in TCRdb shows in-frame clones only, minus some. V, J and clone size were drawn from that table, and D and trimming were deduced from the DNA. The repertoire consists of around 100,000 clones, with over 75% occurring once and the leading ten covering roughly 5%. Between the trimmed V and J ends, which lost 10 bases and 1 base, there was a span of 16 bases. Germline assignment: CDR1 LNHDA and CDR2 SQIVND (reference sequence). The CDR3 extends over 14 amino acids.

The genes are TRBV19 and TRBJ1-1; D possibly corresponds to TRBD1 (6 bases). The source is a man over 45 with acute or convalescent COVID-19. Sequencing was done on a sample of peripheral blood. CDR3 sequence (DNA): TGTGCCACTGACTGGGGGCTTGCGAACACTGAAGCTTTCTTT. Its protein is CATDWGLANTEAFF.